A selection of T cell receptor beta chains follows, all from one sample in a study of T cell responses to AZD1222 COVID-19 vaccine. Sequencing was performed with immunoSEQ multiplex PCR; in TCRdb, only in-frame clones are kept and a portion is missing. The sample records 90,000 to 120,000 clones, around nine tenths being singletons. The sample in question was peripheral blood, obtained on day 0 of AZD1222 vaccination. These receptors all stem from an adult in good health. CDR3s include the opening cysteine and the closing phenylalanine or tryptophan.

v_call	cdr3_length	j_call	cdr3_aa
TRBV5-4	14	TRBJ2-3	CASSSVQPTDTQYF
TRBV28	17	TRBJ1-4	CASRRGPGAGANEKLFF
TRBV2	15	TRBJ1-2	CASSEAGTIPYGYTF
TRBV4-2	15	TRBJ1-4	CASSQARESGEKLFF
TRBV4-1	13	TRBJ1-1	CASSQDQAREAFF
TRBV7-3	14	TRBJ1-3	CASSSTGDGNTIYF
TRBV3-1/TRBV3-2	17	TRBJ1-6	CASSLRPGRSYNSPLHF
TRBV7-9	16	TRBJ1-4	CASSSRDAALNEKLFF
TRBV19	13	TRBJ1-1	CASRKGEYTEAFF
TRBV5-1	14	TRBJ1-1	CASSLGPVNTEAFF
TRBV3-1/TRBV3-2	14	TRBJ1-5	CASSQQGKYQPQHF
TRBV7-2	15	TRBJ1-5	CASSLNGGSNQPQHF
TRBV10-1	12	TRBJ2-3	CASRQDSDTQYF
TRBV7-8	15	TRBJ2-2	CASSRGRGNTGELFF
TRBV6-5	12	TRBJ2-7	CASRTGHYEQYF
TRBV2	15	TRBJ2-1	CASSLETGPYNEQFF
TRBV7-3	22	TRBJ1-4	CASSLSASESRWRETGNEKLFF
TRBV19	13	TRBJ1-5	CASSFSVNQPQHF
TRBV7-2	14	TRBJ2-7	CASRPGLAGYEQYF
TRBV19	15	TRBJ2-1	CASSISGTVGNEQFF
TRBV2	14	TRBJ1-4	CASSATPAAEKLFF
TRBV7-3	13	TRBJ1-4	CASSLAPNEKLFF
TRBV21-1	15	TRBJ1-2	CASSTLKGQPNRYTF
TRBV27	15	TRBJ2-1	CASRWTSRSSNEQFF
TRBV15	15	TRBJ1-2	CATRKAGLRVPGYTF
TRBV12-3/TRBV12-4	12	TRBJ1-2	CASSITNYGYTF
TRBV4-1	15	TRBJ1-4	CASSQVGTGDEKLFF
TRBV6-2/TRBV6-3	14	TRBJ1-5	CASSPGQINQPQHF
TRBV6-1	13	TRBJ1-2	CASSEQGLYGYTF
TRBV28	13	TRBJ1-4	CASRGGFNEKLFF
TRBV7-2	15	TRBJ2-7	CASSFSRQLDIEQYF
TRBV10-2	13	TRBJ1-1	CASSAERNTEAFF
TRBV5-1	14	TRBJ1-4	CASSFASRGEKLFF
TRBV11-1	12	TRBJ2-1	CASSLPDNEQFF
TRBV20-1	11	TRBJ1-1	CSARATKEAFF
TRBV6-5	14	TRBJ2-7	CASSGGVGWNEQYF
TRBV5-1	16	TRBJ2-5	CASSKPGTGYRETQYF
TRBV3-1/TRBV3-2	15	TRBJ2-7	CASSQEPSGAYEQYF
TRBV5-4	16	TRBJ1-3	CASSPPGQGSGNTIYF
TRBV18	14	TRBJ1-6	CASSPGTANSPLHF
TRBV29-1	17	TRBJ2-5	CSVIRDRGREGQETQYF